These T cell receptor beta chains were read from a single sample in a study of T-cell memory formation after mild COVID-19. TCRdb passed the 5' RACE reads through MiXCR, listing each CDR3 protein once. The sample holds 250,000 to 300,000 distinct CDR3 sequences, roughly 16% seen once. Sequencing used PBMCs or a T cell subset sorted from them (not recorded which). The receptors originated from a man between 18 and 29 years old who had mild COVID-19 (a few samples of this study predate the infection). Cell type and time point are not known. The CDR3 runs from the conserved cysteine through the conserved F or W. The order of the fields is clone size, D gene, J gene, V gene, CDR3 protein, CDR3 DNA. The D gene is left open where the match is weak. Only some rows state a clone size, as once, few, many or a class for expanded clones.

clone size: -; D gene: -; J gene: TRBJ2-7; V gene: TRBV4-3; CDR3 protein: CASSQEVEVRAEQYF; CDR3 DNA: TGCGCCAGCAGCCAAGAGGTTGAGGTTCGGGCCGAGCAGTACTTC
clone size: few; D gene: TRBD1; J gene: TRBJ1-1; V gene: TRBV20-1; CDR3 protein: CSARSLDRGQNTEAFF; CDR3 DNA: TGCAGTGCTAGATCTCTGGACAGGGGGCAGAACACTGAAGCTTTCTTT
clone size: few; D gene: TRBD2; J gene: TRBJ2-3; V gene: TRBV12-3/TRBV12-4; CDR3 protein: CASSSTDLAGALSDTQYF; CDR3 DNA: TGTGCCAGCAGTTCGACCGACTTAGCGGGGGCGTTATCAGATACGCAGTATTTT
clone size: few; D gene: -; J gene: TRBJ2-3; V gene: TRBV4-1; CDR3 protein: CASSQSTRTTDTQYF; CDR3 DNA: TGCGCCAGCAGCCAATCGACTAGAACGACAGATACGCAGTATTTT
clone size: few; D gene: -; J gene: TRBJ1-6; V gene: TRBV20-1; CDR3 protein: CSARGHEVLRSSYNSPLHF; CDR3 DNA: TGCAGTGCTAGGGGTCACGAGGTTTTACGTAGCTCCTATAATTCACCCCTCCACTTT
clone size: -; D gene: -; J gene: TRBJ1-2; V gene: TRBV7-9; CDR3 protein: CASSPTAGDGYTF; CDR3 DNA: TGTGCCAGCAGCCCGACAGCCGGCGATGGCTACACCTTC
clone size: -; D gene: -; J gene: TRBJ2-7; V gene: TRBV30; CDR3 protein: CAWSPGASDYEQYF; CDR3 DNA: TGTGCCTGGAGCCCGGGGGCCTCTGACTACGAGCAGTACTTC
clone size: few; D gene: -; J gene: TRBJ1-1; V gene: TRBV4-2; CDR3 protein: CASRPEPGRMNTEAFF; CDR3 DNA: TGTGCCAGCAGGCCTGAACCGGGGCGGATGAACACTGAAGCTTTCTTT
clone size: -; D gene: TRBD2; J gene: TRBJ2-5; V gene: TRBV20-1; CDR3 protein: CSARRGSGGQETQYF; CDR3 DNA: TGCAGTGCCCGACGAGGTAGCGGGGGACAAGAGACCCAGTACTTC
clone size: -; D gene: -; J gene: TRBJ2-2; V gene: TRBV7-2; CDR3 protein: CASSIATGDTGELFF; CDR3 DNA: TGTGCCAGCAGCATCGCCACGGGGGACACCGGGGAGCTGTTTTTT
clone size: few; D gene: TRBD1; J gene: TRBJ1-4; V gene: TRBV4-3; CDR3 protein: CASSQAGGQENEKLFF; CDR3 DNA: TGCGCCAGCAGCCAAGCGGGGGGACAGGAGAATGAAAAACTGTTTTTT
clone size: -; D gene: -; J gene: TRBJ1-5; V gene: TRBV7-2; CDR3 protein: CASSFGTVINQPQHF; CDR3 DNA: TGTGCCAGCAGCTTCGGTACGGTGATCAATCAGCCCCAGCATTTT
clone size: few; D gene: -; J gene: TRBJ2-1; V gene: TRBV5-1; CDR3 protein: CASSLTDYPPNEQFF; CDR3 DNA: TGCGCCAGCAGCTTGACGGACTACCCCCCGAATGAGCAGTTCTTC
clone size: few; D gene: -; J gene: TRBJ1-2; V gene: TRBV10-3; CDR3 protein: CAISESPQNYGYTF; CDR3 DNA: TGTGCCATCAGTGAGTCACCACAGAACTATGGCTACACCTTC
clone size: few; D gene: TRBD1; J gene: TRBJ1-1; V gene: TRBV6-6; CDR3 protein: CATKTGQGSNTEAFF; CDR3 DNA: TGTGCCACCAAAACTGGACAGGGGTCGAACACTGAAGCTTTCTTT
clone size: many; D gene: -; J gene: TRBJ2-5; V gene: TRBV5-6; CDR3 protein: CASSDLEQGGETQYF; CDR3 DNA: TGTGCCAGCAGCGACCTTGAGCAGGGCGGAGAGACCCAGTACTTC